Included here is one T cell receptor beta chain sequence, with context. The entry originates in a study of blood T cell repertoires in COVID-19. Study overall: Samples representing acute and convalescent COVID-19 were sourced from the United States, Italy and Spain. Sample material is recorded as cDNA or gDNA derived from T cells, B-cell-depleted T cells, or PBMCs.

In the original analysis: Amplification of reference gene primers provided the estimated nucleated cell counts. Method: immunoSEQ multiplex PCR; TCRdb's copy keeps in-frame clones and lacks some. From that table come the V and J calls and clone size; the DNA was used to work out D and trimming. Found here are hundreds of thousands of clones, approximately 90% of them singletons; the top ten hold about 4.6%. This CDR3 has 16 amino acids. Trimming took off 4 bases at V and 4 bases at J, with 17 bases between the two ends. Germline CDR1 reads LGHDT; CDR2 reads YNNKEL (reference sequence). Material for sequencing was peripheral blood. This clonotype was sampled from a man aged 40-50 years with acute or convalescent COVID-19. The chain recombines TRBV3-1 (or the pseudogene TRBV3-2) with TRBJ2-1; no clear D gene. CDR3 residues: CASSPSINLLYNEQFF. CDR3 in DNA: TGTGCCAGCAGCCCCTCTATTAATCTTTTATACAATGAGCAGTTCTTC.